These 9 T cell receptor beta chains originate from one sample sequenced in a study of T cell responses to AZD1222 COVID-19 vaccine. TCRdb's table, derived via immunoSEQ multiplex PCR, lists solely in-frame clones and lacks some. The sample yields 57,000 or so clones, roughly 80% seen once. Material: peripheral blood, obtained 28 days after the second AZD1222 dose. Receptors originate from an adult who received the AZD1222 COVID-19 vaccine.

The chain employs TRBV2 and TRBJ2-2, with D unresolved. The CDR3 covers 14 residues. V lost 0 bases to trimming and J lost 4 bases, with 6 bases between them. Germline CDR1 SNHLY, CDR2 FYNNEI. The CDR3, as DNA: TGTGCCAGCAGTGAAGCATCAGGCACCGGGGAGCTGTTTTTT. It codes for CASSEASGTGELFF. Together with reference TRBV2 and TRBJ2-2, the CDR3 gives the full variable domain: EPEVTQTPSHQVTQMGQEVILRCVPISNHLYFYWYRQILGQKVEFLVSFYNNEISEKSEIFDDQFSVERPDGSNFTLKIRSTKLEDSAMYFCASSEASGTGELFFGEGSRLTVL.

This chain uses TRBV5-1 with TRBJ1-6, with no clear D. V lost 4 bases and J 5 bases, leaving 16 bases between the germline ends. The CDR3 is 16 amino acids. CDR1 and CDR2 from the germline V gene are SGHRS and YFSETQ. CDR3 sequence reads: CASSPRTGNNNSPLHF. The CDR3 region has the DNA TGCGCCAGCAGCCCCCGGACGGGAAACAATAATTCACCCCTCCACTTT. The complete variable domain, with remaining parts taken from reference TRBV5-1 and TRBJ1-6, reads KAGVTQTPRYLIKTRGQQVTLSCSPISGHRSVSWYQQTPGQGLQFLFEYFSETQRNKGNFPGRFSGRQFSNSRSEMNVSTLELGDSALYLCASSPRTGNNNSPLHFGNGTRLTVT.

The V and J genes are TRBV3-1 (or the pseudogene TRBV3-2) and TRBJ2-5; TRBD2 is a possible D gene (7 bases). V lost 4 bases to trimming and J lost 5 bases, with 14 bases between them. CDR3 size: 14 residues. Germline V gene lookup returns CDR1 LGHDT and CDR2 YNNKEL (reference sequence). As DNA, the CDR3 is TGTGCCAGCAGCCTCCTGGGGGGGCGGGAGACCCAGTACTTC. This codes for CASSLLGGRETQYF.

V gene TRBV10-3 combines with J gene TRBJ1-2; TRBD1 is a possible D gene (6 bases). The CDR3 covers 17 residues. V gave up 0 bases and J gave up 5 bases, with 19 bases separating them. Germline CDR1 ENHRY, CDR2 SYGVKD. The CDR3, as DNA: TGTGCCATCAGTGAGTCGTTAGGGGGACGAAAAGAATATGGCTACACCTTC. As protein: CAISESLGGRKEYGYTF.

Only a few counts were recorded for this clone. The chain carries TRBV6-1 and TRBJ2-7, with 7 bases fitting TRBD2. The length of the CDR3 is 15 residues. The V and J ends lost 2 bases and 0 bases, in that order; junction bases with no gene match: 4. CDR1 is MNHNS, CDR2 SASEGT, per germline. CDR3 sequence reads: CASSEMGGSSYEQYF. The DNA for the CDR3 is TGTGCCAGCAGTGAAATGGGGGGGAGCTCCTACGAGCAGTACTTC.

In this sample, this clone turned up a few times. The chain joins TRBV6-2 or TRBV6-3 to TRBJ2-5; D is uncertain. From germline, CDR1 is MNHEY and CDR2 SVGEGT. The CDR3 contains 14 residues. V was clipped by 2 bases and J by 7 bases, with 14 bases between them. CDR3: CASSYGQPPLTQYF. CDR3 in DNA: TGTGCCAGCAGTTACGGGCAGCCTCCTTTGACCCAGTACTTC.

The chain has TRBV29-1 and TRBJ1-1, with 10 bases matching TRBD1. The CDR3 consists of 12 residues. The J segment lost 10 bases and the V segment lost 7 bases, leaving 9 bases of the junction unmatched. CDR1 is SQVTM, CDR2 ANQGSEA, per germline. The CDR3 DNA follows: TGCAGCGCAACGGGACAGGGGTTCGGAGCTTTCTTT. Protein product: CSATGQGFGAFF.

The chain links TRBV18 to TRBJ1-5; 9 bases match TRBD1. This CDR3 region has 16 residues. Germline lookup yields CDR1 KGHSH and CDR2 LQKENI. With 2 bases clipped from V and 5 bases from J, the junction kept 7 bases outside the gene matches. The CDR3: CASSPVDRGSDQPQHF. The CDR3 bases are TGTGCCAGCTCACCAGTTGACAGGGGGAGCGATCAGCCCCAGCATTTT.

This chain links TRBV6-1 with TRBJ1-4, with TRBD1 as a possible D gene (6 bases). Germline CDR1 and CDR2: MNHNS and SASEGT. This CDR3 spans 15 amino acids. V lost 2 bases, J lost 6 bases, and 13 bases lay in between. CDR3 sequence: CASSESGAWDEKLFF. The CDR3 coding sequence is TGTGCCAGCAGTGAATCGGGGGCGTGGGATGAAAAACTGTTTTTT.